The rows below give T cell receptor beta chains drawn from one sample of a study of cytomegalovirus exposure and HLA in healthy donors. The method was immunoSEQ multiplex PCR; TCRdb's version includes in-frame clones alone and lacks a portion of them. The repertoire has about 94,000 clones, about four fifths of them found once; the top ten carry approximately 10%. Sequenced input: PBMCs. These receptors all stem from a human donor in good health. Each CDR3 is given with its conserved first and last residue. Fields, in order: CDR3 length, D gene, J gene, clone size, V gene, CDR3 DNA, CDR3 protein. D genes are given only for firm matches. For some rows the clone size is stated as once, few or many, or as a class when expanded; others skip it.

cdr3_length: 15; d_call: TRBD1; j_call: TRBJ2-5; clone_size: -; v_call: TRBV19; cdr3_nt: TGTGCCAGTAGTATCGAGACAGGGGGCAGAGAGACCCAGTACTTC; cdr3_aa: CASSIETGGRETQYF
cdr3_length: 15; d_call: -; j_call: TRBJ2-7; clone_size: -; v_call: TRBV27; cdr3_nt: TGTGCCAGCAGTTCCACCGCTAGGCTGGAGTACGAGCAGTACTTC; cdr3_aa: CASSSTARLEYEQYF
cdr3_length: 14; d_call: -; j_call: TRBJ1-2; clone_size: -; v_call: TRBV9; cdr3_nt: TGTGCCAGCAGCCTTCCGGGTTTGAACTATGGCTACACCTTC; cdr3_aa: CASSLPGLNYGYTF
cdr3_length: 15; d_call: -; j_call: TRBJ2-7; clone_size: -; v_call: TRBV11-2; cdr3_nt: TGTGCCAGCAGCTTAGAGGGCCACTCGTCCTACGAGCAGTACTTC; cdr3_aa: CASSLEGHSSYEQYF
cdr3_length: 14; d_call: TRBD1; j_call: TRBJ1-5; clone_size: once; v_call: TRBV30; cdr3_nt: TGTGCCTGGAGGCCGGGACAGGGGTTCCAGCCCCAGCATTTT; cdr3_aa: CAWRPGQGFQPQHF
cdr3_length: 14; d_call: TRBD2; j_call: TRBJ2-1; clone_size: -; v_call: TRBV4-1; cdr3_nt: TGCGCCAGCAGGTCTATCCCTAGCGGGAGTTCGCAGTTCTTC; cdr3_aa: CASRSIPSGSSQFF
cdr3_length: 15; d_call: TRBD1; j_call: TRBJ2-1; clone_size: -; v_call: TRBV7-9; cdr3_nt: TGTGCCAGCAGCTTAGCAGACAGGGACGACAATGAGCAGTTCTTC; cdr3_aa: CASSLADRDDNEQFF
cdr3_length: 13; d_call: -; j_call: TRBJ1-4; clone_size: -; v_call: TRBV7-9; cdr3_nt: TGTGCCAGCAGCTTAGCATACGGGGAAAAACTGTTTTTT; cdr3_aa: CASSLAYGEKLFF
cdr3_length: 15; d_call: TRBD1; j_call: TRBJ1-6; clone_size: -; v_call: TRBV7-9; cdr3_nt: TGTGCCAGCAGCGGCTCACAGGGGAATAATTCACCCCTCCACTTT; cdr3_aa: CASSGSQGNNSPLHF
cdr3_length: 13; d_call: -; j_call: TRBJ2-7; clone_size: -; v_call: TRBV7-6; cdr3_nt: TGTGCCAGCAGCTTAGCGCATGAGGGCGAGCAGTACTTC; cdr3_aa: CASSLAHEGEQYF
cdr3_length: 13; d_call: -; j_call: TRBJ2-7; clone_size: -; v_call: TRBV4-2; cdr3_nt: TGTGCCAGCAGCCAATCATCCGGGACATACCAGTACTTC; cdr3_aa: CASSQSSGTYQYF
cdr3_length: 15; d_call: -; j_call: TRBJ2-5; clone_size: once; v_call: TRBV5-6; cdr3_nt: TGTGCCAGCAGCTTACCAGCGGCGCCCCAAGAGACCCAGTACTTC; cdr3_aa: CASSLPAAPQETQYF
cdr3_length: 13; d_call: TRBD1; j_call: TRBJ2-7; clone_size: -; v_call: TRBV7-6; cdr3_nt: TGTGCCAGCAGCTTAGACAGGGGCTACGAGCAGTACTTC; cdr3_aa: CASSLDRGYEQYF
cdr3_length: 16; d_call: TRBD1; j_call: TRBJ1-3; clone_size: -; v_call: TRBV5-6; cdr3_nt: TGTGCCAGCAGCGGATCCGACAGGGACACTGGAAACACCATATATTTT; cdr3_aa: CASSGSDRDTGNTIYF
cdr3_length: 16; d_call: -; j_call: TRBJ2-1; clone_size: -; v_call: TRBV9; cdr3_nt: TGTGCCAGCAGCGTACGAGTTTTTGAGGGCCGGGATGAGCAGTTCTTC; cdr3_aa: CASSVRVFEGRDEQFF
cdr3_length: 16; d_call: TRBD2; j_call: TRBJ2-3; clone_size: -; v_call: TRBV16; cdr3_nt: TGTGCCAGCAGCCATAATAGCGGGAGTCCCACAGATACGCAGTATTTT; cdr3_aa: CASSHNSGSPTDTQYF
cdr3_length: 13; d_call: -; j_call: TRBJ1-6; clone_size: -; v_call: TRBV30; cdr3_nt: TGTGCCTGGAGTGCCCACCCGGGTTCACCCCTCCACTTT; cdr3_aa: CAWSAHPGSPLHF
cdr3_length: 16; d_call: -; j_call: TRBJ1-4; clone_size: -; v_call: TRBV4-3; cdr3_nt: TGCGCCAGCAGCCAAGAAACAGGCAGGGGAAAGGAAAAACTGTTTTTT; cdr3_aa: CASSQETGRGKEKLFF
cdr3_length: 14; d_call: -; j_call: TRBJ2-2; clone_size: -; v_call: TRBV7-2; cdr3_nt: TGTGCCAGGGATGGGGCCAACCCCACCGGGGAGCTGTTTTTT; cdr3_aa: CARDGANPTGELFF
cdr3_length: 15; d_call: TRBD2; j_call: TRBJ2-1; clone_size: -; v_call: TRBV6-5; cdr3_nt: TGTGCCAGCAGTTACTCGGCGGGGGGGCCGGGGGAGCAGTTCTTC; cdr3_aa: CASSYSAGGPGEQFF
cdr3_length: 13; d_call: -; j_call: TRBJ1-2; clone_size: -; v_call: TRBV25-1; cdr3_nt: TGTGCCAGCAGTCTAGACCTCGGCAAAGGCTACACCTTC; cdr3_aa: CASSLDLGKGYTF
cdr3_length: 13; d_call: -; j_call: TRBJ2-5; clone_size: -; v_call: TRBV7-9; cdr3_nt: TGTGCCAGCAGCTCGACGTCAGGGAAAGGGCAGTACTTC; cdr3_aa: CASSSTSGKGQYF
cdr3_length: 14; d_call: -; j_call: TRBJ2-7; clone_size: few; v_call: TRBV6-5; cdr3_nt: TGTGCCAGCAGAACACAGGGAACTTCCTACGAGCAGTACTTC; cdr3_aa: CASRTQGTSYEQYF
cdr3_length: 19; d_call: TRBD1; j_call: TRBJ2-1; clone_size: -; v_call: TRBV5-1; cdr3_nt: TGCGCCAGCAGCCCAATGACAGGGACGGTTCTATGGGGGTTGAATGAGCAGTTCTTC; cdr3_aa: CASSPMTGTVLWGLNEQFF
cdr3_length: 15; d_call: TRBD1; j_call: TRBJ1-6; clone_size: -; v_call: TRBV19; cdr3_nt: TGTGCCAGTAGTACGCCGGGACAGGTCAATTCACCCCTCCACTTT; cdr3_aa: CASSTPGQVNSPLHF
cdr3_length: 14; d_call: -; j_call: TRBJ1-5; clone_size: few; v_call: TRBV6-5; cdr3_nt: TGTGCCACCTCCGACGCGGGGTTAAATCAGCCCCAGCATTTT; cdr3_aa: CATSDAGLNQPQHF
cdr3_length: 12; d_call: -; j_call: TRBJ2-5; clone_size: -; v_call: TRBV6-6; cdr3_nt: TGTGCCAGCAGTGGACAGTTTGAGACCCAGTACTTC; cdr3_aa: CASSGQFETQYF
cdr3_length: 15; d_call: TRBD1; j_call: TRBJ2-5; clone_size: -; v_call: TRBV5-4; cdr3_nt: TGTGCCAGCAGCTGGGGTCAGGGGGCGCGGGAGACCCAGTACTTC; cdr3_aa: CASSWGQGARETQYF
cdr3_length: 13; d_call: -; j_call: TRBJ1-4; clone_size: -; v_call: TRBV6-1; cdr3_nt: TGTGCCAGCAGTGCTACAGCAGCTGAAAAACTGTTTTTT; cdr3_aa: CASSATAAEKLFF
cdr3_length: 13; d_call: -; j_call: TRBJ1-2; clone_size: -; v_call: TRBV30; cdr3_nt: TGTGCCTGGTTCTCCGGGTCTTTCTATGGCTACACCTTC; cdr3_aa: CAWFSGSFYGYTF
cdr3_length: 13; d_call: -; j_call: TRBJ2-2; clone_size: few; v_call: TRBV29-1; cdr3_nt: TGCAGCGCCCCGGGACTCAACACCGGGGAGCTGTTTTTT; cdr3_aa: CSAPGLNTGELFF
cdr3_length: 14; d_call: TRBD2; j_call: TRBJ2-7; clone_size: -; v_call: TRBV5-1; cdr3_nt: TGCGCCAGCAGCTTACTAGCGGGAGGGGGCGAGCAGTACTTC; cdr3_aa: CASSLLAGGGEQYF
cdr3_length: 18; d_call: TRBD2; j_call: TRBJ2-1; clone_size: -; v_call: TRBV7-8; cdr3_nt: TGTGCCAGCAGCTTAGCGATGCTAGCGGGGAGGGGTGGCAATGAGCAGTTCTTC; cdr3_aa: CASSLAMLAGRGGNEQFF
cdr3_length: 18; d_call: TRBD1; j_call: TRBJ2-3; clone_size: few; v_call: TRBV7-7; cdr3_nt: TGTGCTAGCAGCCCCCCTATCGAGGGGGCGAGGAGCACAGATACGCAGTATTTT; cdr3_aa: CASSPPIEGARSTDTQYF
cdr3_length: 13; d_call: -; j_call: TRBJ2-3; clone_size: -; v_call: TRBV5-4; cdr3_nt: TGTGCCAGCAGCTCCCCTAGCACAGATACGCAGTATTTT; cdr3_aa: CASSSPSTDTQYF
cdr3_length: 13; d_call: -; j_call: TRBJ2-5; clone_size: -; v_call: TRBV5-8; cdr3_nt: TGTGCCAGCAGCACCATGTCTGCGGAGACCCAGTACTTC; cdr3_aa: CASSTMSAETQYF
cdr3_length: 14; d_call: TRBD1; j_call: TRBJ2-3; clone_size: -; v_call: TRBV29-1; cdr3_nt: TGCAGCGTTGGCCGGACAGGGGGCACAGATACGCAGTATTTT; cdr3_aa: CSVGRTGGTDTQYF
cdr3_length: 13; d_call: TRBD1; j_call: TRBJ1-2; clone_size: -; v_call: TRBV18; cdr3_nt: TGTGCCAGCTCACCCGGACAGGGTCCTGGCTACACCTTC; cdr3_aa: CASSPGQGPGYTF
cdr3_length: 15; d_call: -; j_call: TRBJ1-1; clone_size: -; v_call: TRBV6-6; cdr3_nt: TGTGCCAGCAGTCACCCTGGAGGGATGAACACTGAAGCTTTCTTT; cdr3_aa: CASSHPGGMNTEAFF
cdr3_length: 15; d_call: -; j_call: TRBJ2-5; clone_size: -; v_call: TRBV21-1; cdr3_nt: TGTGCCAGCGTAACCGATACAGAAGCCCAAGAGACCCAGTACTTC; cdr3_aa: CASVTDTEAQETQYF
cdr3_length: 16; d_call: TRBD2; j_call: TRBJ2-7; clone_size: -; v_call: TRBV27; cdr3_nt: TGTGCCAGCCGCCAACCGGGGCTAGCGGCCCCTTCCGAGCAGTACTTC; cdr3_aa: CASRQPGLAAPSEQYF
cdr3_length: 13; d_call: -; j_call: TRBJ2-7; clone_size: -; v_call: TRBV29-1; cdr3_nt: TGCAGCGCTAGTACAGGGCAGGGCTACGAGCAGTACTTC; cdr3_aa: CSASTGQGYEQYF
cdr3_length: 15; d_call: TRBD1; j_call: TRBJ1-1; clone_size: few; v_call: TRBV6-5; cdr3_nt: TGTGCCAGCATCGACAGGGGCTACCAGAACACTGAAGCTTTCTTT; cdr3_aa: CASIDRGYQNTEAFF
cdr3_length: 15; d_call: TRBD1; j_call: TRBJ1-5; clone_size: -; v_call: TRBV7-2; cdr3_nt: TGTGCCAGCAGCTTAACGGGACAGGGAGGACAGCCCCAGCATTTT; cdr3_aa: CASSLTGQGGQPQHF
cdr3_length: 12; d_call: TRBD2; j_call: TRBJ2-7; clone_size: -; v_call: TRBV5-1; cdr3_nt: TGCGCCAGCGCAGGGACTAGACGCGAGCAGTACTTC; cdr3_aa: CASAGTRREQYF
cdr3_length: 15; d_call: TRBD2; j_call: TRBJ2-1; clone_size: -; v_call: TRBV7-7; cdr3_nt: TGTGCCAGCAGCTTAGGGACTAGCTCTTCGGATGAGCAGTTCTTC; cdr3_aa: CASSLGTSSSDEQFF
cdr3_length: 13; d_call: TRBD2; j_call: TRBJ2-7; clone_size: -; v_call: TRBV7-9; cdr3_nt: TGTGCCAGCAGCTCAGGACTAGCCTACGAGCAGTACTTC; cdr3_aa: CASSSGLAYEQYF